These T cell receptor beta chains were read from a single sample in a study of cytomegalovirus exposure and HLA in healthy donors. Profiled with immunoSEQ multiplex PCR; TCRdb holds only in-frame clones, not every one. The sample includes 150,000 to 200,000 clones, more than 80% of them seen just once. Material: PBMCs. The receptor set was obtained from a woman aged 18-30 years in good health and CMV-seropositive. The CDR3 runs from the conserved cysteine through the conserved F or W. D genes are given only for firm matches. Clone sizes are given selectively: once, few, many, or a class where the clone is expanded.

clone_size | j_call | d_call | v_call | cdr3_aa | cdr3_nt
. | TRBJ2-2 | TRBD2 | TRBV13 | CASSTGLANTGELFF | TGTGCCAGCAGCACGGGACTAGCCAACACCGGGGAGCTGTTTTTT
. | TRBJ2-2 | . | TRBV19 | CASKGQLTGELFF | TGTGCCAGTAAAGGACAGCTTACCGGGGAGCTGTTTTTT
. | TRBJ1-6 | . | TRBV10-2 | CASSEVRTDLSPLHF | TGCGCCAGCAGTGAGGTTCGGACAGATCTCTCTCCCCTCCACTTT
. | TRBJ1-2 | . | TRBV6-1 | CASTWPGGYGYTF | TGTGCCAGCACTTGGCCAGGAGGCTATGGCTACACCTTC
. | TRBJ2-1 | TRBD2 | TRBV18 | CASSPGLAGYNEQFF | TGTGCCAGCTCTCCGGGACTAGCGGGTTACAATGAGCAGTTCTTC
few | TRBJ2-3 | TRBD2 | TRBV6-6 | CASSYISGRADTQYF | TGTGCCAGCAGTTACATTAGCGGGAGGGCCGATACGCAGTATTTT
once | TRBJ2-7 | . | TRBV9 | CARRQIPYEQYF | TGTGCCAGGCGACAGATACCCTACGAGCAGTACTTC
once | TRBJ2-7 | TRBD2 | TRBV5-6 | CASRITGTSGGGAYEQYF | TGTGCCAGCAGAATCACCGGGACTAGCGGAGGGGGGGCCTACGAGCAGTACTTC
. | TRBJ2-3 | TRBD2 | TRBV28 | CASSSGSPGLAGGSSTDTQYF | TGTGCCAGCTCCTCAGGGAGCCCGGGACTAGCGGGAGGATCTAGCACAGATACGCAGTATTTT
. | TRBJ1-5 | . | TRBV30 | CAWSRGRLSNQPQHF | TGTGCCTGGAGTCGAGGAAGACTTAGCAATCAGCCCCAGCATTTT
. | TRBJ1-5 | . | TRBV7-6 | CASSLLDSSNQPQHF | TGTGCCAGCAGCCTATTAGACAGCAGCAATCAGCCCCAGCATTTT
. | TRBJ2-1 | TRBD2 | TRBV7-9 | CASSLSLAGGQNEQFF | TGTGCCAGCAGCCTATCTCTAGCGGGGGGGCAAAATGAGCAGTTCTTC
. | TRBJ2-3 | TRBD1 | TRBV5-1 | CASSLGAGTGARDTQYF | TGCGCCAGCAGCTTGGGCGCCGGGACAGGGGCCAGAGATACGCAGTATTTT
. | TRBJ2-5 | . | TRBV7-9 | CASSLTSRGTQYF | TGTGCCAGCAGCTTAACGTCCCGGGGGACCCAGTACTTC
. | TRBJ2-2 | . | TRBV9 | CASSVDGGLGRTGELFF | TGTGCCAGCAGCGTAGACGGGGGGCTAGGACGCACCGGGGAGCTGTTTTTT
few | TRBJ1-5 | . | TRBV28 | CASSFDGNSNQPQHF | TGTGCCAGCAGTTTCGACGGGAATAGCAATCAGCCCCAGCATTTT
. | TRBJ2-7 | . | TRBV19 | CASSIAPSYEQYF | TGTGCCAGTAGTATAGCCCCTTCCTACGAGCAGTACTTC
. | TRBJ2-2 | TRBD2 | TRBV5-6 | CASSLGLAEQVGELFF | TGTGCCAGCAGCTTGGGACTAGCGGAGCAAGTCGGGGAGCTGTTTTTT
. | TRBJ2-1 | . | TRBV29-1 | CSVDLQAGRSYEQFF | TGCAGCGTTGATCTGCAGGCGGGTCGGTCGTATGAGCAGTTCTTC
. | TRBJ1-2 | TRBD1 | TRBV27 | CASSAQGLRIGYGYTF | TGTGCCAGCAGTGCACAGGGGTTACGGATTGGCTATGGCTACACCTTC
once | TRBJ2-7 | TRBD2 | TRBV6-1 | CASTIGTSGSYEQYF | TGTGCCAGCACTATCGGGACTAGCGGATCCTACGAGCAGTACTTC
once | TRBJ2-2 | TRBD2 | TRBV27 | CATRPGLAGRTGELFF | TGTGCCACCCGACCCGGACTAGCGGGACGTACCGGGGAGCTGTTTTTT
. | TRBJ2-5 | TRBD2 | TRBV2 | CASTEGEVAGQETQYF | TGTGCCAGCACCGAGGGGGAGGTAGCGGGGCAAGAGACCCAGTACTTC